This entry lists 11 T cell receptor beta chains sequenced from one sample in a study of blood T cell repertoires in COVID-19. This table comes from immunoSEQ multiplex PCR, and its TCRdb copy is limited to in-frame clones, with some not included. The sample lists about 190,000 clones; approximately 84% were seen once. Sequencing was performed on PBMCs or T cells enriched from blood (not recorded which). Receptor source: a woman in her twenties or thirties who had recovered from COVID-19.

The sample holds a few counts of this clone. Its ends do not fully match the called genes, so a read error is possible. The CDR3 spells CASSLGTRATVF. CDR3 nucleotide sequence: TGTGCCAGCAGCCTCGGAACCAGGGCCACCGTCTTT. This sequence joins TRBV28 and TRBJ1-1; perhaps TRBD1 as D (5 bases). The CDR3 length is 12 residues. Germline CDR1 and CDR2: MDHEN and SYDVKM.

This clone was picked up one time. J is TRBJ1-2 and V is TRBV5-6; perhaps TRBD1 as D (6 bases). The CDR3 spans 16 residues. The V end was cut by 2 bases, the J end by 5 bases, with 19 bases between. CDR1 and CDR2 (germline): SGHDT, YYEEEE. DNA for the CDR3: TGTGCCAGCAGCTTCAGGACAGTACCTAAGGGGTATGGCTACACCTTC. Protein: CASSFRTVPKGYGYTF.

The CDR3 DNA follows: TGTGCCAGCAGCTCTCCTGGGACTAACACTGAAGCTTTCTTT. Translated, it gives CASSSPGTNTEAFF. The chain has TRBV5-4 and TRBJ1-1; possibly TRBD1 for D (5 bases). V lost 3 bases and J 2 bases, leaving 11 bases between the germline ends. The CDR3 has 14 residues. Germline CDR1 reads SGHNT; CDR2 reads YYREEE (reference sequence).

This chain uses TRBV9 with TRBJ2-3; TRBD2 might be the D (5 bases). CDR1 SGDLS and CDR2 YYNGEE come from the germline V gene. Trimming took off 0 bases at V and 6 bases at J, with 14 bases between the two ends. The CDR3 totals 15 residues. The CDR3 coding sequence is TGTGCCAGCAGCGTAGATCGGGCGAGGAGGGATACGCAGTATTTT. This encodes CASSVDRARRDTQYF.

This clone was recorded once. The rearrangement joins TRBV28 to TRBJ1-2; tentative D call: TRBD1 (5 bases). The CDR3 length is 14 residues. The V and J ends lost 5 bases and 4 bases respectively, with 14 bases between them. CDR1 is MDHEN, CDR2 SYDVKM, per germline. The chain's CDR3 is CASSTVGASYGYTF. The CDR3 DNA follows: TGTGCCAGCAGTACCGTTGGGGCATCCTATGGCTACACCTTC.

The genes are TRBV24-1 and TRBJ1-1, with 7 bases that match TRBD1. CDR3 length equals 13 residues. Germline assignment: CDR1 KGHDR and CDR2 SFDVKD. V shed 5 bases, J shed 1 base, and the junction held 0 bases outside the gene matches. Here the CDR3 reads CATSGTGNTEAFF. CDR3 nucleotides: TGTGCCACCAGTGGGACAGGGAACACTGAAGCTTTCTTT.

The genes are TRBV20-1 and TRBJ2-5, with 10 positions matching TRBD1. There are 14 residues in the CDR3. Trimming cost V 3 bases and J 5 bases; bases outside gene matches: 6. The germline CDR1 and CDR2 sequences are DFQATT and SNEGSKA (reference sequence). The DNA for the CDR3 is TGCAGTGCTAGTTTGACAGGGGGCCTTGAGACCCAGTACTTC. It codes for CSASLTGGLETQYF.

The chain uses TRBV3-1 (or the pseudogene TRBV3-2) and TRBJ1-2; D might be TRBD1 (5 bases). The CDR3 has 14 amino acids. V lost 1 base and J lost 5, with 11 bases in between. CDR1 LGHDT and CDR2 YNNKEL come from the germline V gene (reference sequence). CDR3 protein: CASSQGAGFYGYTF. In nucleotides, the CDR3 is TGTGCCAGCAGCCAAGGGGCAGGGTTTTATGGCTACACCTTC.

J is TRBJ2-5 and V is TRBV10-3; possibly TRBD1 for D (6 bases). From germline, CDR1 is ENHRY and CDR2 SYGVKD. The CDR3 contains 13 residues. Trimming shortened V by 8 bases and J by 5 bases, and 15 bases separated the two germline ends. CDR3 amino acids: CAIGQGQGETQYF. The CDR3 region has the DNA TGTGCCATCGGTCAGGGGCAGGGGGAGACCCAGTACTTC.

The chain carries TRBV3-1 (or the pseudogene TRBV3-2) and TRBJ2-3; D is perhaps TRBD2 (6 bases). The CDR3 covers 16 residues. V was clipped by 4 bases and J by 3 bases, with 17 bases between them. Germline lookup yields CDR1 LGHDT and CDR2 YNNKEL (reference sequence). This CDR3 reads CASSPNPSVATDTQYF. CDR3 DNA sequence: TGTGCCAGCAGCCCTAATCCTAGCGTAGCAACAGATACGCAGTATTTT.

This chain uses TRBV12-3 or TRBV12-4 with TRBJ1-2; 7 positions match TRBD1. The trim removed 4 bases at V and 13 bases at J, leaving 9 bases unmatched. CDR3 length: 12 residues. CDR3 in DNA: TGTGCCAGCAGTTGGGTGACAGGGACTGGCACCTTC. Translation: CASSWVTGTGTF.